The source of this T cell receptor (beta chain) is a study of regulatory T cells in long-lasting Graves disease. Overall study findings and caveats: Clonotypes that were public and shared totalled some 2,900 in persistent patients versus about a thousand in new patients. Favored usage of TRBV28, TRBJ1-2 and TRBJ2-5 was recorded in persistent disease.

V dropped 6 bases and J dropped 2; count of bases not matched to a gene: 3. Per the germline V gene, CDR1 is MNHNS and CDR2 is SASEGT. The CDR3 contains 13 residues. Regarding time point: persistent/refractory GD, antithyroid drugs over 5 years with positive TRAb. PBMC RNA was the source of the TCR library. Construction of the TCR beta libraries employed iRepertoire HTBI primers in conjunction with Arm-PCR of CDR3 regions. One entry per CDR3 protein, called by TCRdb with MiXCR from the multiplex PCR reads. The sample includes some 330,000 distinct CDR3 sequences, roughly 23% seen only once; the top ten take approximately 28%. This clonotype was counted at least ten times. Its target is unknown.

The receptor was isolated from a woman between 35 and 50 years old with Graves disease. The specimen comprised peripheral blood mononuclear cells (PBMCs), sampled when the disease was refractory, from a patient treated with antithyroid drugs. The V and J genes are TRBV6-1 and TRBJ2-7; 8 positions match TRBD2. The DNA for the CDR3 is TGTGCCAGCAGGCCGGGGGGGACCTACGAGCAGTACTTC. It codes for CASRPGGTYEQYF.